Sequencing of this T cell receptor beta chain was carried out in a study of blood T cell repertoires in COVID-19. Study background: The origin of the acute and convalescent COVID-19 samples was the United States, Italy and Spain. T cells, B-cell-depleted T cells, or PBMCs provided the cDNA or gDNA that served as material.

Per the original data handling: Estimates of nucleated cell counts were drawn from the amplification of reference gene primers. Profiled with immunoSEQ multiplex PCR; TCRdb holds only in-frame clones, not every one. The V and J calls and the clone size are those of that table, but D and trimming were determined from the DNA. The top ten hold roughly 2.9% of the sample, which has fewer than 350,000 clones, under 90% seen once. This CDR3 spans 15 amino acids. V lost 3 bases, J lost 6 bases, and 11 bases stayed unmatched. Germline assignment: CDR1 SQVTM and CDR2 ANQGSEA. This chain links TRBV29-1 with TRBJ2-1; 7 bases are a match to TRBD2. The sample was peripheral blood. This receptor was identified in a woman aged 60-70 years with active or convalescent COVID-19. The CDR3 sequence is CSVDHLGGGVNEQFF. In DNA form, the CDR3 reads TGCAGCGTTGATCATCTGGGGGGAGGGGTCAATGAGCAGTTCTTC.